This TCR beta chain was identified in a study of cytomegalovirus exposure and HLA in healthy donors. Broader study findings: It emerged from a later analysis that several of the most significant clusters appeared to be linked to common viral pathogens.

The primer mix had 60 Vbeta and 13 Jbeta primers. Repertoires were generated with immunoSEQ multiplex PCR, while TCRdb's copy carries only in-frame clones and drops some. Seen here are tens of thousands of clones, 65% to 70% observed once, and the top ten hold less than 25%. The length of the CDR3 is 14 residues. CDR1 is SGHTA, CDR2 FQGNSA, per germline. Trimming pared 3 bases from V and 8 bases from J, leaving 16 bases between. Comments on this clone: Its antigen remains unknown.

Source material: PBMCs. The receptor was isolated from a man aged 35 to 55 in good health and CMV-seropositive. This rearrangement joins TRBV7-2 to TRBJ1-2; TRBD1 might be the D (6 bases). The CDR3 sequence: CASSFEDRPRGYTF. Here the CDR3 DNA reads TGTGCCAGCAGCTTTGAAGACAGGCCAAGGGGCTACACCTTC. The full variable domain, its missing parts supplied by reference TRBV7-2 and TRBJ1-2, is GAGVSQSPSNKVTEKGKDVELRCDPISGHTALYWYRQSLGQGLEFLIYFQGNSAPDKSGLPSDRFSAERTGGSVSTLTIQRTQQEDSAVYLCASSFEDRPRGYTFGSGTRLTVV.